Listed below are T cell receptor beta chains from one sample, sequenced in a study of T cells in Graves' hyperthyroidism and ophthalmopathy. TCRdb re-derived calls from the multiplex PCR reads in MiXCR, one entry per CDR3 protein. The sample includes 90,000 to 120,000 distinct CDR3 sequences, about 16% of them seen just once. The sequenced sample was blood. These receptors all stem from a woman aged 50 to 60 with Graves' hyperthyroidism. Each CDR3 is given with its conserved first and last residue. Fields, in order: CDR3 protein, CDR3 DNA, V gene, clone size, J gene, D gene. The D gene is left open where the match is weak. Size tells how often a clone was seen (once, few, many) or the class of an expanded clone, and some rows leave it out.

CDR3aa: CASSFENTGELFF; CDR3nt: TGTGCCAGCAGCTTCGAAAACACCGGGGAGCTGTTTTTT; v_gene: TRBV11-2; abundance: once; j_gene: TRBJ2-2; d_gene: -
CDR3aa: CASSPGTSGRGRETQYF; CDR3nt: TGTGCCAGCTCACCCGGGACTAGCGGGAGAGGGCGAGAGACCCAGTACTTC; v_gene: TRBV18; abundance: many; j_gene: TRBJ2-5; d_gene: TRBD2
CDR3aa: CASSAGTGSNEQFF; CDR3nt: TGTGCCAGCAGCGCCGGGACAGGGAGCAATGAGCAGTTCTTC; v_gene: TRBV11-3; abundance: many; j_gene: TRBJ2-1; d_gene: TRBD1
CDR3aa: CASRTTGGNEKLFF; CDR3nt: TGTGCCAGCAGAACGACAGGCGGTAATGAAAAACTGTTTTTT; v_gene: TRBV3-1; abundance: many; j_gene: TRBJ1-4; d_gene: -
CDR3aa: CASSRPGRRNQETQYF; CDR3nt: TGCGCCAGCAGCCGCCCGGGACGGAGGAACCAAGAGACCCAGTACTTC; v_gene: TRBV4-1; abundance: few; j_gene: TRBJ2-5; d_gene: -
CDR3aa: CASSEGWGATTNEKLFF; CDR3nt: TGTGCCAGCAGTGAAGGCTGGGGGGCAACAACTAATGAAAAACTGTTTTTT; v_gene: TRBV6-1; abundance: many; j_gene: TRBJ1-4; d_gene: -
CDR3aa: CASSRTSGRAGSTDTQYF; CDR3nt: TGTGCCAGCAGCCGAACTAGCGGGAGGGCCGGGAGCACAGATACGCAGTATTTT; v_gene: TRBV7-2; abundance: -; j_gene: TRBJ2-3; d_gene: TRBD2
CDR3aa: CASSVAGVTDTQYF; CDR3nt: TGCGCCAGCAGTGTAGCAGGAGTTACAGATACGCAGTATTTT; v_gene: TRBV10-2; abundance: many; j_gene: TRBJ2-3; d_gene: -
CDR3aa: CASSEAGTYEQYF; CDR3nt: TGTGCCAGCAGCGAAGCCGGGACCTACGAGCAGTACTTC; v_gene: TRBV11-2; abundance: many; j_gene: TRBJ2-7; d_gene: -
CDR3aa: CATAGGGAGTDTQYF; CDR3nt: TGTGCCACCGCTGGGGGGGGCGCGGGCACAGATACGCAGTATTTT; v_gene: TRBV24-1; abundance: many; j_gene: TRBJ2-3; d_gene: -
CDR3aa: CASSFRGGYNEQYF; CDR3nt: TGTGCCAGCAGCTTCAGAGGGGGCTACAACGAGCAGTACTTC; v_gene: TRBV11-2; abundance: -; j_gene: TRBJ2-7; d_gene: TRBD1
CDR3aa: CASKLTSLDTEAFF; CDR3nt: TGTGCCAGCAAGCTTACCTCGCTGGACACTGAAGCTTTCTTT; v_gene: TRBV13; abundance: many; j_gene: TRBJ1-1; d_gene: -
CDR3aa: CASSWESGNTGELFF; CDR3nt: TGCGCCAGCAGCTGGGAGAGCGGCAACACCGGGGAGCTGTTTTTT; v_gene: TRBV5-1; abundance: many; j_gene: TRBJ2-2; d_gene: -
CDR3aa: CASSTSGHTDTQYF; CDR3nt: TGTGCCAGTAGTACTAGCGGACACACAGATACGCAGTATTTT; v_gene: TRBV6-1; abundance: many; j_gene: TRBJ2-3; d_gene: TRBD2
CDR3aa: CSARVTGQETQYF; CDR3nt: TGCAGTGCTAGAGTAACAGGGCAGGAGACCCAGTACTTC; v_gene: TRBV20-1; abundance: many; j_gene: TRBJ2-5; d_gene: -
CDR3aa: CSVGTSGSTDTQYF; CDR3nt: TGCAGCGTTGGGACTAGCGGGAGTACAGATACGCAGTATTTT; v_gene: TRBV29-1; abundance: many; j_gene: TRBJ2-3; d_gene: TRBD2
CDR3aa: CSARAPGETQYF; CDR3nt: TGCAGTGCTAGGGCCCCGGGGGAGACCCAGTACTTC; v_gene: TRBV20-1; abundance: many; j_gene: TRBJ2-5; d_gene: -
CDR3aa: CASSRPNQPQHF; CDR3nt: TGTGCCAGCAGTAGGCCCAATCAGCCCCAGCATTTT; v_gene: TRBV6-7; abundance: -; j_gene: TRBJ1-5; d_gene: -
CDR3aa: CSAPGTGTSGKYNEQFF; CDR3nt: TGCAGTGCCCCCGGGACCGGGACTAGCGGGAAATACAATGAGCAGTTCTTC; v_gene: TRBV20-1; abundance: few; j_gene: TRBJ2-1; d_gene: TRBD2
CDR3aa: CASSRNNEQFF; CDR3nt: TGCGCCAGCAGCCGTAACAATGAGCAGTTCTTC; v_gene: TRBV5-1; abundance: many; j_gene: TRBJ2-1; d_gene: -
CDR3aa: CASSPLNQDTQYF; CDR3nt: TGTGCCAGCAGCCCCCTAAACCAAGATACGCAGTATTTT; v_gene: TRBV7-3; abundance: many; j_gene: TRBJ2-3; d_gene: -
CDR3aa: CSASFRGVAYEQYF; CDR3nt: TGCAGTGCTAGCTTCAGGGGGGTGGCCTACGAGCAGTACTTC; v_gene: TRBV20-1; abundance: once; j_gene: TRBJ2-7; d_gene: -
CDR3aa: CSARGVSGRTHEQYF; CDR3nt: TGCAGTGCTAGGGGGGTTAGCGGGAGGACCCACGAGCAGTACTTC; v_gene: TRBV20-1; abundance: many; j_gene: TRBJ2-7; d_gene: TRBD2
CDR3aa: CASSLIQNIQYF; CDR3nt: TGTGCCAGCAGTCTTATACAAAACATTCAGTACTTC; v_gene: TRBV2; abundance: few; j_gene: TRBJ2-4; d_gene: -
CDR3aa: CASSFRYEQYF; CDR3nt: TGTGCCAGCAGCTTCCGCTACGAGCAGTACTTC; v_gene: TRBV7-8; abundance: many; j_gene: TRBJ2-7; d_gene: -
CDR3aa: CASTNLGQRREKLFF; CDR3nt: TGTGCCAGCACCAACCTAGGGCAGCGACGGGAAAAACTGTTTTTT; v_gene: TRBV2; abundance: many; j_gene: TRBJ1-4; d_gene: -
CDR3aa: CASMMFGQTSGSF; CDR3nt: TGTGCCAGCATGATGTTTGGCCAGACTAGCGGGAGCTTC; v_gene: TRBV2; abundance: once; j_gene: TRBJ2-1; d_gene: TRBD2
CDR3aa: CASTRTPNTEAFF; CDR3nt: TGTGCCAGCACGAGGACACCGAACACTGAAGCTTTCTTT; v_gene: TRBV18; abundance: -; j_gene: TRBJ1-1; d_gene: -
CDR3aa: CASSPSGSHYEQYF; CDR3nt: TGTGCCAGCAGCCCTTCCGGGAGCCACTACGAGCAGTACTTC; v_gene: TRBV4-2; abundance: many; j_gene: TRBJ2-7; d_gene: -
CDR3aa: CASSLDSGSGHEQFF; CDR3nt: TGTGCCAGCAGCTTAGATAGCGGGAGTGGCCATGAGCAGTTCTTC; v_gene: TRBV7-2; abundance: -; j_gene: TRBJ2-1; d_gene: TRBD2
CDR3aa: CSVEGTGVFDNEQFF; CDR3nt: TGCAGCGTTGAGGGTACCGGGGTTTTTGACAATGAGCAGTTCTTC; v_gene: TRBV29-1; abundance: many; j_gene: TRBJ2-1; d_gene: -
CDR3aa: CASSLGGQGVNTGELFF; CDR3nt: TGCGCCAGCAGCTTGGGAGGACAGGGGGTGAACACCGGGGAGCTGTTTTTT; v_gene: TRBV5-1; abundance: once; j_gene: TRBJ2-2; d_gene: TRBD1
CDR3aa: CASSLASQPSDTQYF; CDR3nt: TGTGCCAGCAGTTTAGCTTCCCAACCCTCAGATACGCAGTATTTT; v_gene: TRBV12-3/TRBV12-4; abundance: few; j_gene: TRBJ2-3; d_gene: -
CDR3aa: CSVDGGRGTEAFF; CDR3nt: TGCAGCGTTGACGGGGGGCGCGGAACTGAAGCTTTCTTT; v_gene: TRBV29-1; abundance: many; j_gene: TRBJ1-1; d_gene: -
CDR3aa: CASSPGLGYNEQFF; CDR3nt: TGTGCCAGCTCCCCCGGCTTGGGCTACAATGAGCAGTTCTTC; v_gene: TRBV3-1; abundance: many; j_gene: TRBJ2-1; d_gene: -
CDR3aa: CASSITSTSTDTQYF; CDR3nt: TGTGCCAGTAGTATTACCTCTACTAGCACAGATACGCAGTATTTT; v_gene: TRBV19; abundance: many; j_gene: TRBJ2-3; d_gene: -
CDR3aa: CAWSVAGTEAFF; CDR3nt: TGTGCCTGGAGTGTAGCTGGGACTGAAGCTTTCTTT; v_gene: TRBV30; abundance: medium-sized; j_gene: TRBJ1-1; d_gene: -
CDR3aa: CASSLGEGEKLFF; CDR3nt: TGTGCCAGCAGTTTGGGGGAGGGTGAAAAACTGTTTTTT; v_gene: TRBV12-3/TRBV12-4; abundance: many; j_gene: TRBJ1-4; d_gene: -
CDR3aa: CASSYSRHQPSYEQYF; CDR3nt: TGTGCCAGCAGTTACTCGAGGCACCAACCCTCCTACGAGCAGTACTTC; v_gene: TRBV6-2/TRBV6-3; abundance: many; j_gene: TRBJ2-7; d_gene: -
CDR3aa: CASSLGLAGGNEQYF; CDR3nt: TGTGCCAGCAGCTTGGGACTAGCGGGAGGAAATGAGCAGTACTTC; v_gene: TRBV7-6; abundance: few; j_gene: TRBJ2-7; d_gene: TRBD2
CDR3aa: CASSLVLAGETQYF; CDR3nt: TGTGCCAGCAGCTTAGTACTAGCCGGAGAGACCCAGTACTTC; v_gene: TRBV11-2; abundance: -; j_gene: TRBJ2-5; d_gene: -
CDR3aa: CASSFTQGNEQFF; CDR3nt: TGTGCCAGCAGCTTCACTCAGGGGAATGAGCAGTTCTTC; v_gene: TRBV7-9; abundance: many; j_gene: TRBJ2-1; d_gene: -
CDR3aa: CASKGAEEKLFF; CDR3nt: TGTGCCAGCAAGGGAGCGGAGGAAAAACTGTTTTTT; v_gene: TRBV2; abundance: many; j_gene: TRBJ1-4; d_gene: -
CDR3aa: CASSLGGGALGTQYF; CDR3nt: TGTGCCAGCAGCTTAGGCGGGGGAGCTCTCGGTACGCAGTATTTT; v_gene: TRBV9; abundance: -; j_gene: TRBJ2-3; d_gene: TRBD2
CDR3aa: CASISEGVKGAEAFF; CDR3nt: TGTGCCAGCATCTCGGAGGGCGTTAAAGGGGCTGAAGCTTTCTTT; v_gene: TRBV7-9; abundance: many; j_gene: TRBJ1-1; d_gene: -
CDR3aa: CASSPNMGTQYF; CDR3nt: TGTGCCAGCAGCCCGAATATGGGTACGCAGTATTTT; v_gene: TRBV7-2; abundance: many; j_gene: TRBJ2-3; d_gene: -
CDR3aa: CSVDSFFQETQYF; CDR3nt: TGCAGCGTTGATTCCTTCTTCCAAGAGACCCAGTACTTC; v_gene: TRBV29-1; abundance: many; j_gene: TRBJ2-5; d_gene: -
CDR3aa: CASSPWGGHQPQHF; CDR3nt: TGTGCCAGCAGCCCCTGGGGGGGACATCAGCCCCAGCATTTT; v_gene: TRBV7-6; abundance: -; j_gene: TRBJ1-5; d_gene: -
CDR3aa: CASSFIAGADTGELFF; CDR3nt: TGCGCCAGCAGCTTCATCGCGGGTGCCGACACCGGGGAGCTGTTTTTT; v_gene: TRBV5-1; abundance: few; j_gene: TRBJ2-2; d_gene: -
CDR3aa: CSAGGGIEAFF; CDR3nt: TGCAGTGCCGGGGGGGGCATTGAAGCTTTCTTT; v_gene: TRBV20-1; abundance: few; j_gene: TRBJ1-1; d_gene: -
CDR3aa: CASRNPGQLSYEQYF; CDR3nt: TGTGCCAGCAGGAACCCGGGACAACTATCCTACGAGCAGTACTTC; v_gene: TRBV28; abundance: many; j_gene: TRBJ2-7; d_gene: -
CDR3aa: CSAEAGGDTEAFF; CDR3nt: TGCAGTGCTGAAGCGGGTGGGGATACTGAAGCTTTCTTT; v_gene: TRBV20-1; abundance: many; j_gene: TRBJ1-1; d_gene: -
CDR3aa: CASRAVKDGTYEQYF; CDR3nt: TGTGCCAGCAGGGCCGTTAAGGACGGTACCTACGAGCAGTACTTC; v_gene: TRBV6-1; abundance: many; j_gene: TRBJ2-7; d_gene: -
CDR3aa: CASSLGMDRARSGANVLTF; CDR3nt: TGTGCCAGCAGCTTGGGAATGGACAGGGCCCGCTCTGGGGCCAACGTCCTGACTTTC; v_gene: TRBV5-5; abundance: many; j_gene: TRBJ2-6; d_gene: TRBD1
CDR3aa: CAWKYAGHRGDNTGELFF; CDR3nt: TGTGCCTGGAAGTACGCAGGGCACAGGGGCGATAACACCGGGGAGCTGTTTTTT; v_gene: TRBV30; abundance: -; j_gene: TRBJ2-2; d_gene: TRBD1